The 10 T cell receptor beta chains listed next were all sequenced from one sample in a study of T cell responses to AZD1222 COVID-19 vaccine. Profiled with immunoSEQ multiplex PCR; TCRdb holds only in-frame clones, not every one. The sample lists some 150,000 clones, 90% to 95% occurring once. This material consisted of peripheral blood, taken on day 0 of AZD1222 vaccination. The receptors come from an adult in good health.

The chain carries TRBV5-8 and TRBJ1-4; D uncertain. The CDR3 has 17 residues. The V end lost 1 base, the J end lost 8 bases, and 21 bases lay between the germline ends. Germline values: CDR1 SGHTS, CDR2 YDEGEE. CDR3 loop: CASSLFSGSGYQEKLFF. The CDR3, as DNA: TGTGCCAGCAGCTTGTTTTCGGGGTCGGGATATCAGGAAAAACTGTTTTTT.

The gene calls are TRBV29-1 and TRBJ2-7; 8 positions agree with TRBD2. The V and J ends lost 4 bases and 4 bases, in that order; junction bases with no gene match: 9. CDR1 and CDR2 (germline): SQVTM, ANQGSEA. This CDR3 comprises 14 residues. This CDR3 is CSVGRSGSIYEQYF. The CDR3 DNA sequence: TGCAGCGTTGGTAGGAGCGGGAGCATATACGAGCAGTACTTC.

This clone has more than one count but fewer than ten. V gene TRBV5-6 combines with J gene TRBJ1-1; D perhaps matches TRBD1 (5 bases). This CDR3 is built from 11 residues. V gave up 2 bases and J gave up 7 bases, with 6 bases separating them. Germline V gene sequence: CDR1 SGHDT, CDR2 YYEEEE. The CDR3 reads CASSLQVEAFF. CDR3 DNA sequence: TGTGCCAGCAGCTTACAGGTTGAAGCTTTCTTT.

The chain links TRBV27 to TRBJ1-5; TRBD1 aligns across 8 bases. Germline values: CDR1 MNHEY, CDR2 SMNVEV (reference sequence). This CDR3 contains 15 residues. The J segment lost 5 bases and the V segment lost 1 base, leaving 4 bases of the junction unmatched. CDR3 residues: CASSLYRGFDQPQHF. In nucleotides, the CDR3 is TGTGCCAGCAGTTTATACAGGGGGTTTGATCAGCCCCAGCATTTT.

The chain combines TRBV4-2 with TRBJ1-2; 7 bases line up with TRBD1. CDR3 length equals 15 residues. With V trimmed by 4 bases and J by 4 bases, 9 bases remained unmatched. Germline assignment: CDR1 LGHNA and CDR2 YNFKEQ. As DNA, the CDR3 is TGTGCCAGCAGCCCCCGGCAGGGGGAGTCCTATGGCTACACCTTC. Translating gives CASSPRQGESYGYTF.

The J gene is TRBJ2-5, the V gene TRBV27; weak D call: TRBD2 (6 bases). The CDR3 has 17 residues. Germline-derived CDR1 and CDR2 are MNHEY and SMNVEV (reference sequence). The germline V and J ends were trimmed by 6 bases and 6 bases, with 26 bases remaining between them. The CDR3 reads CASRRAGGGPMEKTQYF. In DNA form, the CDR3 reads TGTGCCAGCAGACGAGCGGGTGGCGGACCGATGGAAAAGACCCAGTACTTC.

The CDR3 coding sequence is TGTGCCAGCAGTTACTCGAAAGGACAGAGGGGGGACATTCAGTACTTC. Protein: CASSYSKGQRGDIQYF. This chain connects TRBV6-2 or TRBV6-3 to TRBJ2-4; D tentatively reads TRBD1 or TRBD2 (6 bases each). CDR1 MNHEY and CDR2 SVGEGT come from the germline V gene. V shed 0 bases and J shed 8 bases, with 17 bases lying between them. This CDR3 is 16 amino acids long.

In its sample, this clone was seen once. V gene TRBV12-1 combines with J gene TRBJ2-5; the table's D call, TRBD2, has no DNA check behind it. TRBV12-1 is shown as a pseudogene. The CDR3 totals 18 residues. CDR3 sequence: CASSFETSGGEKQETQYF. CDR3 DNA: TGTGCCAGCAGCTTTGAGACTAGCGGGGGGGAAAAACAAGAGACCCAGTACTTC.

The chain employs TRBV13 and TRBJ2-6; 8 bases align to TRBD1. Per germline, CDR1 PRHDT and CDR2 FYEKMQ (reference sequence). The CDR3 covers 19 residues. Germline trimming cut 5 bases from V and 4 bases from J; bases unmatched to any gene: 16. The CDR3 DNA follows: TGTGCCAGCAGCCCCTGGGGCAGGGGGCCCCCGAGAGGGGCCAACGTCCTGACTTTC. It translates to CASSPWGRGPPRGANVLTF.

This clone was counted a single time. This chain connects TRBV10-3 to TRBJ2-1, with TRBD2 matching over 8 bases. CDR3 size: 17 residues. V lost 4 bases to trimming and J lost 0 bases; unmatched junction nucleotides: 8. Germline CDR1 ENHRY, CDR2 SYGVKD. Here the CDR3 DNA reads TGTGCCATCAGTGGACCGGCGGGGGGAACCTCCTACAATGAGCAGTTCTTC. It encodes CAISGPAGGTSYNEQFF.